These 12 T cell receptor beta chains share one sample of origin, sequenced in a study of T cell repertoires and HLA-DP antigens. Generated by immunoSEQ multiplex PCR, the TCRdb table keeps only in-frame clones and is missing some. The sample shows over 100,000 clones, around 93% of them seen only once. For these receptors, no antigen is known. Material: CD4+ T cells from PBMCs. The receptors shown here come from a woman aged 18-29 years in good health and CMV-seronegative.

The V and J genes are TRBV6-4 and TRBJ1-1; TRBD1 matches 7 bases. This CDR3 spans 14 amino acids. V dropped 5 bases and J dropped 6; count of bases not matched to a gene: 9. CDR1 is MRHNA and CDR2 is SNTAGT in the germline V gene. CDR3 bases: TGTGCCAGCAGTCCGACAGGGTTGGGCGCTGAAGCTTTCTTT. It codes for CASSPTGLGAEAFF.

The chain links TRBV6-4 to TRBJ2-7; 8 bases agree with TRBD1. Germline V gene lookup returns CDR1 MRHNA and CDR2 SNTAGT. Trimming at V came to 2 bases and at J to 0 bases, leaving 6 bases not matched to a gene. The CDR3 is 16 residues long. The CDR3 DNA is TGTGCCAGCAGTGACGATGGCAGGGGGCCCTCCTACGAGCAGTACGTC. Amino acids: CASSDDGRGPSYEQYV.

This chain links TRBV29-1 with TRBJ2-4, with 7 bases identical to TRBD2. This CDR3 region has 11 residues. The germline V gene encodes CDR1 SQVTM and CDR2 ANQGSEA. J lost 8 bases, V lost 4 bases, and 2 bases had no gene match. The CDR3 loop reads CSVGLADIQYF. The CDR3, as DNA: TGCAGCGTTGGGCTAGCGGACATTCAGTACTTC.

The genes are TRBV18 and TRBJ1-3; D remains unclear. The germline V gene has CDR1 KGHSH and CDR2 LQKENI. V shed 5 bases and J shed 0 bases, with 11 bases lying between them. The CDR3 contains 15 residues. The CDR3 region has the DNA TGTGCCAGCTCATCTTTACCGATCTCTGGAAACACCATATATTTT. The encoded protein is CASSSLPISGNTIYF. The full variable domain, in which reference TRBV18 and TRBJ1-3 provide the parts outside the CDR3, is NAGVMQNPRHLVRRRGQEARLRCSPMKGHSHVYWYRQLPEEGLKFMVYLQKENIIDESGMPKERFSAEFPKEGPSILRIQQVVRGDSAAYFCASSSLPISGNTIYFGEGSWLTVV.

The chain joins TRBV11-3 to TRBJ2-1; 9 nucleotides agree with TRBD2. Trimming cost V 5 bases and J 5 bases; bases outside gene matches: 10. The CDR3 contains 16 residues. The germline gives CDR1 SGHNT, CDR2 YENEEA. CDR3 nucleotide sequence: TGTGCCAGCAGCCGACCGCGGGGGGGCACAGACAATGAGCAGTTCTTC. Its translation is CASSRPRGGTDNEQFF.

The chain uses TRBV7-9 and TRBJ1-5; possible D gene TRBD1, 5 bases. Trimming removed 3 bases from V and 7 bases from J, with 10 bases in between. Germline V gene data show CDR1 as SEHNR and CDR2 as FQNEAQ (reference sequence). There are 13 residues in the CDR3. This chain's CDR3 is CASSFVGDQPQHF. The DNA of the CDR3 is TGTGCCAGCAGCTTCGTCGGGGACCAGCCCCAGCATTTT.

This chain connects TRBV5-1 to TRBJ1-2; D unresolved. This CDR3 is 14 amino acids long. V gave up 4 bases and J gave up 4 bases, with 14 bases separating them. Germline CDR1 SGHRS, CDR2 YFSETQ. The CDR3 DNA reads TGCGCCAGCAGCGCCAGAAGGGCCGGCTATGGCTACACCTTC. Amino acids: CASSARRAGYGYTF.

The chain combines TRBV7-2 with TRBJ1-2; D possibly corresponds to TRBD1 (6 bases). Germline V lookup: CDR1 SGHTA, CDR2 FQGNSA. V was clipped by 4 bases and J by 8 bases, with 17 bases between them. There are 14 residues in the CDR3. CDR3 nucleotide sequence: TGTGCCAGCAGCTCCCCCGGGGGCTATGGGGGCTACACCTTC. Protein product: CASSSPGGYGGYTF.

V gene TRBV30 combines with J gene TRBJ2-3; D might be TRBD2 (5 bases). V lost 2 bases, J lost 4 bases, and 22 bases lay in between. CDR1 is GTSNPN, CDR2 SVGIG, per germline (reference sequence). This CDR3 comprises 17 residues. CDR3 in amino acids: CAWSRPLRGPVPDTQYF. For the CDR3, the DNA is TGTGCCTGGAGTCGCCCCCTCAGAGGGCCCGTACCAGATACGCAGTATTTT.

The chain recombines TRBV2 with TRBJ1-6; possibly TRBD1 for D (5 bases). CDR3 length equals 13 residues. V lost 6 bases and J 5 bases, leaving 8 bases between the germline ends. Germline assignment: CDR1 SNHLY and CDR2 FYNNEI. Here the CDR3 DNA reads TGTGCCAGCAGGGACACCCATAATTCACCCCTCCACTTT. Translated, it gives CASRDTHNSPLHF.

The rearrangement uses TRBV6-6 and TRBJ2-7; possible D gene TRBD1, 6 bases. This CDR3 spans 13 amino acids. V lost 5 bases and J lost 0, with 8 bases in between. Germline V lookup: CDR1 MNHNY, CDR2 SVGAGI (reference sequence). Written as DNA, the CDR3 is TGTGCCAGCAGTGAGACAGGCTCCTACGAGCAGTACGTC. The encoded protein is CASSETGSYEQYV.

The V and J genes are TRBV5-1 and TRBJ2-5, with 8 bases matching TRBD1. The germline V gene encodes CDR1 SGHRS and CDR2 YFSETQ. The V and J ends lost 0 bases and 4 bases, in that order; junction bases with no gene match: 11. This CDR3 is built from 17 residues. CDR3 protein: CASSLAGQGAGRETQYF. CDR3 nucleotides: TGCGCCAGCAGCTTGGCAGGCCAGGGGGCGGGTCGAGAGACCCAGTACTTC.